This T cell receptor (beta chain) comes out of a study of T cells expressing NK-cell markers. Overall study context: There were seven HCMV-seropositive donors and one seronegative donor among the eight sequenced.

The CDR3 is 15 amino acids. CDR1 and CDR2 from the germline V gene are SGHTA and FQGNSA. TCRdb processed the 5' RACE reads again and assigns one entry to each CDR3 protein, with no DNA. The listing contains about 260,000 distinct CDR3 sequences. Study-wide findings and caveats: These clonotypes additionally ranked first within the CD3+CD56-NKG2C+ fraction of a handful of donors. The share of CD8+ T cells held by dominant NKG2C+ clonotypes was roughly 1.0-7.5% in several donors. No clear determination of HCMV specificity was made for expanded NKG2C+ T cell clones.

On this clonotype itself: The antigen is not known.

The chain employs TRBV7-2 and TRBJ2-1; TCRdb returns TRBD2, unconfirmable since there is no DNA. Sequenced input: blood T cells: a sorted CD56 or NKG2C T cell subset, CD4+ or CD8+ T cells, or bulk PBMC T cells (not recorded which). The receptor comes from a woman between 18 and 69 years old in good health. CDR3 residues: CASSRGLAGVGEQFF.